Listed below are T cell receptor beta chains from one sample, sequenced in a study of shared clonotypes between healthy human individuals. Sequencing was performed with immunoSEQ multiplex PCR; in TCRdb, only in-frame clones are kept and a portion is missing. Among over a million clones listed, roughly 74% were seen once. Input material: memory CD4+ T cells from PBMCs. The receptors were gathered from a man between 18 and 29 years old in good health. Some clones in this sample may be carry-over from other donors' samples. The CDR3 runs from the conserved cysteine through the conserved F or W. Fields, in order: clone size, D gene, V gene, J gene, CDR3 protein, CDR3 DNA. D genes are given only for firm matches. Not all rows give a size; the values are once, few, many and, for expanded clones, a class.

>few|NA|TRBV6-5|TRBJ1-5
CASRRRLNQPQHF
TGTGCCAGCCGTCGAAGACTCAATCAGCCCCAGCATTTT
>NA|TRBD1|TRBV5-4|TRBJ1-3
CASSLNPGQRGNTIYF
TGTGCCAGCAGCTTAAACCCGGGACAGAGAGGAAACACCATATATTTT
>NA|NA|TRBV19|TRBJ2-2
CASNSLQVNTGELFF
TGTGCCAGCAATTCATTACAGGTTAACACCGGGGAGCTGTTTTTT
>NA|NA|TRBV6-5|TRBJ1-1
CASSRGMNTEAFF
TGTGCCAGCAGTAGGGGCATGAACACTGAAGCTTTCTTT
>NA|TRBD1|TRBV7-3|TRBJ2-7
CASSLTGQGVHEQYF
TGTGCCAGCAGCTTAACGGGACAGGGGGTCCACGAGCAGTACTTC
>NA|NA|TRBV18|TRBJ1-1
CASSLAVGEAFF
TGTGCCAGCTCGTTGGCTGTGGGTGAAGCTTTCTTT
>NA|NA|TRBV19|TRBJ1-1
CASSRGSSNTEAFF
TGTGCCAGTAGTCGCGGCAGTTCGAACACTGAAGCTTTCTTT
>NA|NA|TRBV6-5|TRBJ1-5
CASSYGGSNQPQHF
TGTGCCAGCAGTTATGGCGGAAGCAATCAGCCCCAGCATTTT
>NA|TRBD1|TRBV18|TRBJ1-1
CASSPPSRGRNTEAFF
TGTGCCAGCTCACCACCGTCCAGGGGGCGTAACACTGAAGCTTTCTTT
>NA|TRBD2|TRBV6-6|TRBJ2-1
CASTMTSGNYNEQFF
TGTGCCAGCACCATGACTAGCGGGAACTACAATGAGCAGTTCTTC
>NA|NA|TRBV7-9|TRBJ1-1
CASSLSRIGYTEAFF
TGTGCCAGCAGCTTATCTAGAATCGGGTACACTGAAGCTTTCTTT
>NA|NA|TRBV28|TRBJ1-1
CASSLRAGHTEAFF
TGTGCCAGCAGTTTACGGGCAGGGCACACTGAAGCTTTCTTT
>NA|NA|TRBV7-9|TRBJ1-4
CASLSFGPSGKLFF
TGTGCCAGCCTAAGTTTCGGTCCCTCGGGTAAACTGTTTTTT
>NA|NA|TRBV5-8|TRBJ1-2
CASSLYRWGDYGYTF
TGTGCCAGCAGCTTGTACCGGTGGGGGGACTATGGCTACACCTTC
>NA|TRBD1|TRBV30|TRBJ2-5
CAWRLAGGQETQYF
TGTGCCTGGAGGCTTGCAGGGGGCCAAGAGACCCAGTACTTC
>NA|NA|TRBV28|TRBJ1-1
CASSPTNRNTEAFF
TGTGCCAGCAGTCCTACGAACAGGAACACTGAAGCTTTCTTT
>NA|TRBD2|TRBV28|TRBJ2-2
CASSLYAFGLAGELFF
TGTGCCAGCAGCCTTTATGCATTCGGACTAGCGGGGGAGCTGTTTTTT
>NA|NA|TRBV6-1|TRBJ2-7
CASSEERGEQYF
TGTGCCAGCAGTGAAGAACGGGGCGAGCAGTACTTC
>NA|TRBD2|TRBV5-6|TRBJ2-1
CASSSGTSDSFGQFF
TGTGCCAGCAGCTCGGGGACTAGCGATTCTTTTGGGCAGTTCTTC
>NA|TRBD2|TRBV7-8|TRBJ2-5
CASSLALGLADLQETQYF
TGTGCCAGCAGCTTAGCCCTGGGACTAGCGGATTTACAAGAGACCCAGTACTTC
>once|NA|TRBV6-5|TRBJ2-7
CASSSSFAGATYEQYF
TGTGCCAGCAGTTCAAGCTTTGCAGGGGCGACCTACGAGCAGTACTTC
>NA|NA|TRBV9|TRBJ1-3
CASSPGTSLGNTIYF
TGTGCCAGCAGTCCTGGGACCTCCCTTGGAAACACCATATATTTT
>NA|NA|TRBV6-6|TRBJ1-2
CASSTRPGYNGYTF
TGTGCCAGCAGTACCCGGCCAGGCTATAATGGCTACACCTTC
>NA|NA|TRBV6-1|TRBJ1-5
CASSSAQGNQPQHF
TGTGCCAGCAGCTCCGCCCAGGGTAATCAGCCCCAGCATTTT
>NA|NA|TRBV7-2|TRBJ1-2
CASSRDTANYGYTF
TGTGCCAGCAGTCGGGACACAGCTAACTATGGCTACACCTTC
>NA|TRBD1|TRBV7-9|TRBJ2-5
CASTSRTGPQETQYF
TGTGCCAGCACCTCCAGGACAGGGCCCCAAGAGACCCAGTACTTC
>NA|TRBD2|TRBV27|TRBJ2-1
CASSLARGTSGRSSEQFF
TGTGCCAGCAGTTTAGCGAGGGGGACTAGCGGGAGATCTAGTGAGCAGTTCTTC
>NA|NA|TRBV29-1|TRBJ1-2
CSVEEPRYF
TGCAGCGTTGAAGAACCTAGATACTTC
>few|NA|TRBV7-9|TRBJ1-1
CASSKTLNTEAFF
TGTGCCAGCAGCAAGACACTGAACACTGAAGCTTTCTTT
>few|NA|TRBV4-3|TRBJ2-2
CASSQTDKTVEELFF
TGCGCCAGCAGCCAAACGGACAAGACGGTTGAGGAGCTGTTTTTT
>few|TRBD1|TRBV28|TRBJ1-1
CAAGYLPGQGNTEAFF
TGTGCCGCGGGGTACCTTCCGGGACAGGGTAACACTGAAGCTTTCTTT
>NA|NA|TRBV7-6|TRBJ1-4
CASSLRVANEKLFF
TGTGCCAGCAGCCTTCGGGTGGCTAATGAAAAACTGTTTTTT
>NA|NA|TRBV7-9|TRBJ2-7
CASSSPGLQDEQYF
TGTGCCAGCAGCTCCCCGGGGCTCCAAGACGAGCAGTACTTC
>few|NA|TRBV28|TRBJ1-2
CASSRGTGQGYTF
TGTGCCAGCAGCCGGGGGACGGGTCAGGGCTACACCTTC
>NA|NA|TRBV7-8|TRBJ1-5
CASSPQNQPQHF
TGTGCCAGCAGCCCTCAAAATCAGCCCCAGCATTTT
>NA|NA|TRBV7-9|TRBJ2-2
CASSLGVAGSNTGELFF
TGTGCCAGCAGCCTTGGGGTGGCAGGGTCGAACACCGGGGAGCTGTTTTTT
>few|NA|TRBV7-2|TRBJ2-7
CASSLVPGASYEQYF
TGTGCCAGCAGCTTAGTACCGGGGGCCTCCTACGAGCAGTACTTC
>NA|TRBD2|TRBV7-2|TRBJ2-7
CASSRTSGDYEQYF
TGTGCCAGCAGCAGGACTAGCGGGGACTACGAGCAGTACTTC
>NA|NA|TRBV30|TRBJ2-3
CAWSVRGWQGVKDTQYF
TGTGCCTGGAGTGTACGGGGATGGCAGGGTGTGAAAGATACGCAGTATTTT
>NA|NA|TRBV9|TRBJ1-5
CASSVVGVLGVSNQPQHF
TGTGCCAGCAGCGTAGTAGGTGTGTTGGGGGTGAGCAATCAGCCCCAGCATTTT
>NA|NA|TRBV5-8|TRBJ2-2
CASSLLAGNAGELFF
TGTGCCAGCAGCTTGCTAGCAGGGAACGCCGGGGAGCTGTTTTTT
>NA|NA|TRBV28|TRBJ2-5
CASSLWGAGTQYF
TGTGCCAGCAGTTTGTGGGGGGCCGGGACCCAGTACTTC
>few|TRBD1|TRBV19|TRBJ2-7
CASSTTTGPGEQYF
TGTGCCAGTAGTACAACGACAGGGCCTGGCGAGCAGTACTTC
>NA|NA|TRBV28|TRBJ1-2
CASSSPGRGNYGYTF
TGTGCCAGCAGTTCACCGGGACGGGGTAACTATGGCTACACCTTC
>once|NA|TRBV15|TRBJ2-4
CATSRDRSIGSGGKPIQYF
TGTGCCACCAGCAGAGATCGAAGTATCGGCTCGGGTGGGAAACCCATTCAGTACTTC
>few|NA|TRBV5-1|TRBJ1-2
CASSVQPGWNYGYTF
TGCGCCAGCAGCGTCCAGCCGGGATGGAACTATGGCTACACCTTC
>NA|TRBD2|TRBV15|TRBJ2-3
CATSRPKGSGALRSTDTQYF
TGTGCCACCAGCAGACCAAAGGGTAGCGGGGCGTTGCGTAGCACAGATACGCAGTATTTT
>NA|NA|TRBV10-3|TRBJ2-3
CATQGHDTQYF
TGTGCCACCCAAGGTCACGATACGCAGTATTTT
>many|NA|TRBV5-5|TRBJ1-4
CASSLAGGREKLFF
TGTGCCAGCAGCTTGGCCGGGGGTCGGGAAAAACTGTTTTTT
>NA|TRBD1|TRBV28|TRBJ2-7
CASTGGQGVRYEQYF
TGTGCCAGCACGGGGGGACAGGGGGTCCGCTACGAGCAGTACTTC
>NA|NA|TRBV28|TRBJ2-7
CANGEGANYEQYF
TGTGCCAACGGGGAGGGGGCCAACTACGAGCAGTACTTC
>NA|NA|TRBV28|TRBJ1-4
CASSLDRGLGEKLFF
TGTGCCAGCAGTTTAGATCGGGGGTTGGGTGAAAAACTGTTTTTT
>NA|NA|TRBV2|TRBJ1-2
CASNSVYGYTF
TGTGCCAGCAACAGCGTGTATGGCTACACCTTC
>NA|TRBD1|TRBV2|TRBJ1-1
CASRNRGEGTEAFF
TGTGCCAGCCGCAACAGGGGGGAAGGCACTGAAGCTTTCTTT
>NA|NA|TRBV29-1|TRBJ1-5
CSVAPGGDQPQHF
TGCAGCGTCGCTCCGGGAGGGGATCAGCCCCAGCATTTT
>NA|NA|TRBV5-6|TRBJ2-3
CASSFQPADTQYF
TGTGCCAGCAGCTTCCAGCCCGCAGATACGCAGTATTTT
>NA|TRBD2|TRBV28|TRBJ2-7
CASLSGSSYEQYF
TGTGCCAGCCTGAGCGGGAGCTCCTACGAGCAGTACTTC
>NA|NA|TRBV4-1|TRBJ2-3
CASSQGQAATDTQYF
TGCGCCAGCAGCCAAGGGCAGGCAGCCACAGATACGCAGTATTTT